This is a list of T cell receptor beta chains from one sample in a study of OX40 agonist ivuxolimab in advanced cancers. TCRdb's table, derived via immunoSEQ multiplex PCR, lists solely in-frame clones and lacks some. The repertoire consists of 65,000 to 80,000 clones, with about nine tenths occurring once and the leading ten covering around 0.31%. The specimen comprised CD4+ or CD8+ T cells sorted from blood, sampled in a trial of the OX40 agonist ivuxolimab. The receptor set was obtained from an adult with an advanced solid tumor such as melanoma, head and neck, liver or kidney cancer. Both conserved end residues are part of each CDR3. Clone size is not always given. Where it is, it says once, few, many or a class for expanded clones.

abundance	v_gene	j_gene	CDR3aa
NA	TRBV27	TRBJ1-5	CASSFDRNQPQHF
NA	TRBV27	TRBJ1-2	CASSPEVRQVLNYGYTF
NA	TRBV6-5	TRBJ1-4	CASRRAFRDEKLFF
NA	TRBV2	TRBJ1-2	CASRGDGGGYTF
NA	TRBV19	TRBJ1-3	CASSIRQGTGNTIYF
NA	TRBV14	TRBJ1-6	CASSQAASPLHF
NA	TRBV7-2	TRBJ1-5	CASSFSSLWPQHF
NA	TRBV11-2	TRBJ2-1	CASSPGLAGIYNEQFF
NA	TRBV2	TRBJ1-5	CASTATGGLNQPQHF
NA	TRBV14	TRBJ2-1	CASSRREGLIAEQFF
NA	TRBV9	TRBJ2-5	CASSVVAGAGQETQYF
once	TRBV28	TRBJ2-5	CASSSPGLAEETQYF
NA	TRBV9	TRBJ2-1	CASSFRTGEYEQFF
once	TRBV30	TRBJ2-7	CAWEEAYEQYF
NA	TRBV14	TRBJ2-3	CASSQGADRATDTQYF
once	TRBV19	TRBJ1-1	CASSISGAGLMNTEAFF
NA	TRBV27	TRBJ2-4	CASSLTLHGANIQYF
NA	TRBV5-1	TRBJ2-7	CASSVARGNSYEQYF
NA	TRBV7-9	TRBJ1-1	CASSSRQGALNTEAFF
NA	TRBV6-6	TRBJ1-3	CASSYSTGSGNTIYF
NA	TRBV2	TRBJ1-4	CASRLRLEEKLFF
once	TRBV28	TRBJ1-2	CASSSNGYTF
NA	TRBV5-1	TRBJ1-6	CASSPVGQGKSLHF
NA	TRBV27	TRBJ2-7	CASSSGGRGEQYF
NA	TRBV29-1	TRBJ1-1	CSPSRGGTEAFF
NA	TRBV7-8	TRBJ2-7	CASSQGTLYEQYF
NA	TRBV6-5	TRBJ1-1	CASLDSMNTEAFF
NA	TRBV2	TRBJ2-1	CASLRGPYNEQFF